The clone carrying this T cell receptor beta chain was detected a few times. Its antigen is unknown. The data derive from a study of T cell repertoires in cytomegalovirus infection. Study as a whole: Based on public TCR beta signatures, there were indications of CMV infection and of a matching HLA type. General study results and limits: Summed public TCR beta family frequency identified CMV carriers bearing the relevant HLA. HLA-C-restricted CMV clonotypes gave the most frequent clonotype in two of eight donors.

TCRdb reprocessed the reads via MiXCR and lists one record per CDR3 protein. The sample has 510,000 or so distinct CDR3 sequences, approximately 25% seen once; the top ten hold 13%. Sequenced sample: PBMCs. The receptor was derived from a human donor in good health (CMV status not recorded). Some clones in this sample may be carry-over from other donors' samples.

The CDR3 is CATSSHKQVGANEQFF. CDR3 coding DNA: TGTGCCACCAGTTCACACAAGCAGGTTGGTGCCAATGAGCAGTTCTTC. The rearrangement links TRBV24-1 to TRBJ2-1; no firm D call. Germline assignment: CDR1 KGHDR and CDR2 SFDVKD. Trimming removed 6 bases from V and 6 bases from J, with 20 bases in between. The CDR3 has 16 residues.